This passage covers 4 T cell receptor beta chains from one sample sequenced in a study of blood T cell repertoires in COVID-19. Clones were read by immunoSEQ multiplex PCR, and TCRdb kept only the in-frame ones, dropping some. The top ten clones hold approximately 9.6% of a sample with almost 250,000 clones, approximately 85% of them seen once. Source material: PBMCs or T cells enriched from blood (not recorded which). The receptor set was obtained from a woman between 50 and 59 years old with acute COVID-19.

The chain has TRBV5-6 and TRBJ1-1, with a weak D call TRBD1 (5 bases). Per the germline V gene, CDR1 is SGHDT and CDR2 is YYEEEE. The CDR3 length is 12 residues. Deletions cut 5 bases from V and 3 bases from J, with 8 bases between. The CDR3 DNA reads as TGTGCCAGCAGTTGGGGGGACACTGAAGCTTTCTTT. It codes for CASSWGDTEAFF. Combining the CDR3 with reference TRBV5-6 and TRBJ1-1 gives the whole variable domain DAGVTQSPTHLIKTRGQQVTLRCSPKSGHDTVSWYQQALGQGPQFIFQYYEEEERQRGNFPDRFSGHQFPNYSSELNVNALLLGDSALYLCASSWGDTEAFFGQGTRLTVV.

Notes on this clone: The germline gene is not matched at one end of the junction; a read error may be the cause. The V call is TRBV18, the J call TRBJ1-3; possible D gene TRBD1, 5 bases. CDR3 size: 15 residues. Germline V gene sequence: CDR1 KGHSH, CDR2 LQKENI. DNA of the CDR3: TGTGCCAGCTCCCCACAGGAGCGCTCTGGAAACACCATATATTTT. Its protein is CASSPQERSGNTIYF.

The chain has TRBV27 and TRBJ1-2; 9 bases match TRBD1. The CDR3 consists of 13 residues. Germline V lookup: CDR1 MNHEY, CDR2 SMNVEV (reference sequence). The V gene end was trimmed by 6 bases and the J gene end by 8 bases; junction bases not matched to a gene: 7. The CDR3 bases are TGTGCCAGCAGACTACGGGACAGGGTCGGCTACACCTTC. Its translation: CASRLRDRVGYTF.

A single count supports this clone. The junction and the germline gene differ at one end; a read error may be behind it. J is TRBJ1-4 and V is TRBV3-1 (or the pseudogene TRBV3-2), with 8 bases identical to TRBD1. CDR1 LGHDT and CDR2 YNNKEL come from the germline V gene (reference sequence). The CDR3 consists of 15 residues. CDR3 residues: CAGSRRTGWVEKLFF. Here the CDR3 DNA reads TGTGCCGGCAGCAGACGGACAGGGTGGGTTGAAAAACTGTTTTTT.